One sample yielded the 4 T cell receptor beta chains listed below, sequenced in a study of Ad26.COV2.S vaccination and SARS-CoV-2 variants. Data came from immunoSEQ multiplex PCR; TCRdb stores just in-frame clones and leaves some out. The sample holds about 430,000 clones, 90% seen once. Described treatment: around 19 received Ad26.COV2.S at low or high dose, single or two shots; 5 received placebo; per-sample allocation not given. Sampling took place 63 days after the first vaccine or placebo injection. Sequenced here: peripheral blood, sampled in a trial of Ad26.COV2.S vaccine versus placebo. The receptors come from a person between 18 and 59 years old who received the Ad26.COV2.S COVID-19 vaccine or a placebo.

This chain joins TRBV27 and TRBJ2-1; 8 bases are a match to TRBD1. This CDR3 comprises 14 residues. V gave up 5 bases and J gave up 7 bases; unmatched junction bases: 7. The germline V gene has CDR1 MNHEY and CDR2 SMNVEV (reference sequence). The CDR3 coding sequence is TGTGCCAGCAGTCGTGTGGACAGGGCTAATGAGCAGTTCTTC. Protein product: CASSRVDRANEQFF.

The V call is TRBV4-1, the J call TRBJ2-7; 7 bases are shared with TRBD2. This CDR3 has 15 residues. Germline loops: CDR1 MGHRA, CDR2 YSYEKL. After removal of 6 bases from V and 2 bases from J, the junction contained 10 bases not matched to a gene. The CDR3 DNA sequence: TGCGCCAGCAGGAAGCTAGCGGAGGCCACCTACGAGCAGTACTTC. This encodes CASRKLAEATYEQYF.

The V and J genes are TRBV10-2 and TRBJ2-2; 8 bases are a match to TRBD2. V dropped 3 bases and J dropped 5; count of bases not matched to a gene: 5. The CDR3 is 15 residues long. The V gene's germline CDR1 is WSHSY and CDR2 SAAADI. CDR3 nucleotides: TGCGCCAGCAGTGATAGGACGGGGGGGACCGGGGAGCTGTTTTTT. It encodes CASSDRTGGTGELFF.

The CDR3 spells CASSLAGQGIHEQYF. DNA of the CDR3: TGTGCCAGCAGCTTAGCGGGACAGGGGATTCACGAGCAGTACTTC. The J gene is TRBJ2-7, the V gene TRBV5-5; 10 nucleotides line up with TRBD1. This CDR3 region has 15 residues. From germline, CDR1 is SGHKS and CDR2 YYEKEE (reference sequence). The junction had 7 bases not matched to a gene; V was cut back by 2 bases and J by 5 bases.